The clone carrying this TCR beta chain appeared a few times. Its antigen remains unidentified. This record comes from a study of cytomegalovirus exposure and HLA in healthy donors. Study-wide background: The approximately 610 first-cohort repertoires shared a platform with the roughly 110 validation repertoires, as reported in a later analysis.

Generated by immunoSEQ multiplex PCR, the TCRdb table keeps only in-frame clones and is missing some. The repertoire holds 100,000 to 150,000 clones, with about nine tenths as singletons. Germline values: CDR1 SGHKS, CDR2 YYEKEE (reference sequence). V was cut by 5 bases and J by 0 bases, with 8 bases left in between. The CDR3 is 13 amino acids. Study outcomes and limitations: Many donors shared some public TCRs, even though most TCR sequences were rare. CMV antigen specificity was confirmed in vitro for a few CMV-associated chains.

The receptor's source is a man aged 30 to 39 in good health and CMV-seronegative. What was sequenced was PBMCs. The V call is TRBV5-5, the J call TRBJ1-1; D is ambiguous. The CDR3 DNA is TGTGCCAGCAGTTTGTCCATGAACACTGAAGCTTTCTTT. This sequence encodes CASSLSMNTEAFF.